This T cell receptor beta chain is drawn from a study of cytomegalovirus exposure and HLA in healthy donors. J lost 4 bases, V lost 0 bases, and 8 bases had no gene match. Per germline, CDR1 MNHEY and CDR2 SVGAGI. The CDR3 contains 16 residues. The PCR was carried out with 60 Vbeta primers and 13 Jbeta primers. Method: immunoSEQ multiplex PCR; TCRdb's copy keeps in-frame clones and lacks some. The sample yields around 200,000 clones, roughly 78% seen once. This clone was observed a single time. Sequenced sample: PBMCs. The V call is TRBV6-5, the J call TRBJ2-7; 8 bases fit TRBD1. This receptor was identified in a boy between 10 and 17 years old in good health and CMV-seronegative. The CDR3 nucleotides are TGTGCCAGCAGTTACTCCATCAACAGGGGGAGGTACGAGCAGTACTTC. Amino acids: CASSYSINRGRYEQYF.